The subject of this entry is one T cell receptor beta chain. The antigen is unknown. Treatment reported: 19 received Ad26.COV2.S at low or high dose, single or two shots; a few received placebo; per-sample allocation not given. Sample collection was performed on day 63 after the first vaccine or placebo injection. Germline V gene lookup returns CDR1 SGHNT and CDR2 YYREEE (reference sequence). The CDR3 length is 13 residues. Trimming removed 3 bases at V and 7 bases at J, with 14 bases between. The data originate from a study of Ad26.COV2.S vaccination and SARS-CoV-2 variants. The wider study: Intramuscular Ad26.COV2.S doses were given once or twice, 56 days apart.

Libraries were prepared by immunoSEQ multiplex PCR; TCRdb keeps only in-frame clonotypes and omits some of them. The sample carries hundreds of thousands of clones, approximately 86% recorded once. Findings and caveats of the study: Non-spike TCR breadth showed similarity between vaccine and placebo recipients. Estimates derived from TCR breadth and depth analyses may have underestimated total T cell responses.

Sequencing was performed on peripheral blood, taken in a trial of Ad26.COV2.S vaccine versus placebo. The clonotype originates from a person between 18 and 65 years old who received the Ad26.COV2.S COVID-19 vaccine or a placebo. The chain carries TRBV5-4 and TRBJ2-7, with D unclear. The DNA of the CDR3 is TGTGCCAGCAGCTCAGCACAACCCCGGGAGCAGTACTTC. Translated, it gives CASSSAQPREQYF.